This T cell receptor beta chain comes out of a study of early T cells in non-severe SARS-CoV-2 infection. On the study more broadly: Chains stayed unpaired after sequencing of bulk RNA from unsorted whole blood.

Between the trimmed V and J ends, which lost 8 bases and 3 bases, there was a span of 8 bases. CDR1 and CDR2 from the germline V gene are MDHEN and SYDVKM. The CDR3 extends over 11 amino acids. Unique molecular identifiers (one per individual cDNA molecule) were attached. TCRdb re-analysed the 5' RACE reads in MiXCR, keeping a single row per CDR3 protein. Of fewer than 85,000 distinct CDR3 sequences in the sample, about 11% were seen once. The chain is built from TRBV28 and TRBJ2-7, with D possibly matching TRBD1 (5 bases). The sample was whole blood, taken at baseline. The sequence derives from an adult who was a healthcare worker with PCR-confirmed SARS-CoV-2 infection or an uninfected control (not recorded which). DNA for the CDR3: TGTGCCAGCGGGGCCCTCTACGAGCAGTACTTC. Its protein product is CASGALYEQYF.